What follows describes a single T cell receptor (beta chain). Profiling relied on immunoSEQ multiplex PCR, and the TCRdb table lists in-frame clones only, not all of them. The sample comprises 200,000 to 250,000 clones, 82% of which are singletons, and under 2% rests with the top ten. This sample stems from a study of blood T cell repertoires in COVID-19. Source material: peripheral blood. The TCR comes from a woman aged 80 or over with acute or convalescent COVID-19.

CDR3 sequence: CASSQPGQKNTEAFF. In nucleotides, the CDR3 is TGCGCCAGCAGCCAGCCGGGACAGAAGAACACTGAAGCTTTCTTT. The chain has TRBV4-3 and TRBJ1-1, with 7 bases lining up with TRBD1. Trimming took 3 bases from V and 1 from J; bases not matched to a gene: 5. The CDR3 is made up of 15 amino acids. Germline V gene lookup returns CDR1 LGHNA and CDR2 YSLEER.